A single sample is the source of the 15 T cell receptor beta chains below, sequenced in a study of cytotoxic CD8 clonotypes in ibrutinib-treated CLL. Sequenced by immunoSEQ multiplex PCR; TCRdb stores in-frame clones only, minus some. The table shows about 21,000 clones, with under 80% occurring only once. Here the sequenced sample was PBMCs, taken before ibrutinib treatment. The receptors were gathered from a human donor with chronic lymphocytic leukemia.

The gene calls are TRBV29-1 and TRBJ2-1; a possible D gene is TRBD1 (5 bases). V lost 4 bases and J lost 2, with 9 bases in between. Germline CDR1 is SQVTM and CDR2 is ANQGSEA. This CDR3 spans 13 amino acids. CDR3 DNA sequence: TGCAGCGTTGGCCCAGGGACCTACAATGAGCAGTTCTTC. Its protein product is CSVGPGTYNEQFF.

The rearrangement joins TRBV6-1 to TRBJ2-7; 7 bases map to TRBD2. V shed 8 bases and J 4 bases; nucleotides not matched to a gene: 5. There are 12 residues in the CDR3. Germline V CDR1 and CDR2: MNHNS, SASEGT. In nucleotides, the CDR3 is TGTGCCAGCGGTTTGGGACTATACGAGCAGTACTTC. Translating gives CASGLGLYEQYF.

The chain links TRBV7-2 to TRBJ2-1; D is perhaps TRBD2 (5 bases). V shed 2 bases and J shed 6 bases, with 14 bases lying between them. Germline V lookup: CDR1 SGHTA, CDR2 FQGNSA. The CDR3 has 15 amino acids. This CDR3 is CASSLRWEGSNEQFF. The DNA of the CDR3 is TGTGCCAGCAGCTTAAGGTGGGAAGGGAGCAATGAGCAGTTCTTC. The full variable domain, completed using reference TRBV7-2 and TRBJ2-1, is GAGVSQSPSNKVTEKGKDVELRCDPISGHTALYWYRQSLGQGLEFLIYFQGNSAPDKSGLPSDRFSAERTGGSVSTLTIQRTQQEDSAVYLCASSLRWEGSNEQFFGPGTRLTVL.

The V and J genes are TRBV7-2 and TRBJ2-2; D might be TRBD2 (6 bases). Germline values: CDR1 SGHTA, CDR2 FQGNSA. V lost 4 bases, J lost 8 bases, and 20 bases lay in between. The CDR3 length is 16 residues. The CDR3 coding sequence is TGTGCCAGCAGCTCCGGCGGGACCCGGGTCTCGGGGGAGCTGTTTTTT. Its protein product is CASSSGGTRVSGELFF.

The chain links TRBV18 to TRBJ1-3; D remains unclear. CDR1 and CDR2 (germline): KGHSH, LQKENI. Between the trimmed V and J ends, which lost 4 bases and 3 bases, there was a span of 10 bases. The CDR3 extends over 14 amino acids. CDR3 bases: TGTGCCAGCTCACAAGGACTTCTTGGAAACACCATATATTTT. This sequence encodes CASSQGLLGNTIYF.

This clone was counted once. For the CDR3, the DNA is TGTGCCAGCGGATTGCAGGGGACAGATACGCAGTATTTT. It specifies CASGLQGTDTQYF. The rearrangement links TRBV2 to TRBJ2-3; TRBD1 is a possible D gene (6 bases). V lost 8 bases, J lost 3 bases, and 12 bases lay in between. This CDR3 has 13 amino acids. Germline loops: CDR1 SNHLY, CDR2 FYNNEI. Based on the CDR3 plus reference TRBV2 and TRBJ2-3, the full variable domain is EPEVTQTPSHQVTQMGQEVILRCVPISNHLYFYWYRQILGQKVEFLVSFYNNEISEKSEIFDDQFSVERPDGSNFTLKIRSTKLEDSAMYFCASGLQGTDTQYFGPGTRLTVL.

The CDR3 DNA is TGTGCCAGCAGTCTGACAGGGCCTAATGAAAAACTGTTTTTT. Translating it yields CASSLTGPNEKLFF. V and J are TRBV2 and TRBJ1-4, with 7 nucleotides matching TRBD1. Losses at the gene ends were 5 bases for V and 3 bases for J; bases not matched to a gene: 3. The CDR3 is 14 residues long. CDR1 is SNHLY and CDR2 is FYNNEI in the germline V gene.

The chain recombines TRBV4-2 with TRBJ2-3; D gene unclear. The CDR3 consists of 15 residues. Between the trimmed V and J ends, which lost 1 base and 6 bases, there was a span of 14 bases. Germline CDR1 LGHNA, CDR2 YNFKEQ. DNA of the CDR3: TGTGCCAGCAGCCAAGGGGCGGTGGGCGGCGATACGCAGTATTTT. Its protein product is CASSQGAVGGDTQYF.

The chain couples TRBV6-5 to TRBJ1-5; D gene uncertain. Per germline, CDR1 MNHEY and CDR2 SVGAGI. Trimming stripped 6 bases from V and 5 bases from J, with 17 bases between. This CDR3 region has 15 residues. CDR3 sequence (DNA): TGTGCCAGCAGCCCACCAAGTGGGGTGTATCAGCCCCAGCATTTT. It is translated as CASSPPSGVYQPQHF.

This clone came up once. This chain connects TRBV5-1 to TRBJ2-1; 10 bases map to TRBD1. Germline V gene data show CDR1 as SGHRS and CDR2 as YFSETQ. This CDR3 is built from 17 residues. With 6 bases clipped from V and 1 base from J, the junction kept 10 bases outside the gene matches. The CDR3 loop is CASNGRQGARSYNEQFF. In nucleotides, the CDR3 is TGCGCCAGCAACGGGAGACAGGGGGCAAGGTCCTACAATGAGCAGTTCTTC.

A remark on this clone: Other DNA sequences in this sample translate to the same CDR3. The gene calls are TRBV5-1 and TRBJ1-3, with unresolved D. Germline CDR1 SGHRS, CDR2 YFSETQ. V lost 2 bases and J lost 2, with 8 bases in between. This CDR3 spans 14 amino acids. The CDR3 region has the DNA TGCGCCAGCAGCTTAAGTGGGACTGGAAACACCATATATTTT. Amino acid sequence: CASSLSGTGNTIYF.

The J gene is TRBJ2-7, the V gene TRBV7-9; D perhaps matches TRBD1 (6 bases). Germline CDR1 reads SEHNR; CDR2 reads FQNEAQ (reference sequence). The CDR3 has 16 residues. The V gene lost 1 base and the J gene lost 5 bases, with 18 bases spanning the gap. The CDR3 DNA reads as TGTGCCAGCAGCTTAGGGTTTGGGGGCGCAACGAACGAGCAGTACTTC. Protein sequence: CASSLGFGGATNEQYF.

CDR3 protein: CASSPAWGLAGQLAKNIQYF. The CDR3 DNA is TGTGCCAGTAGTCCCGCCTGGGGACTAGCGGGACAATTAGCCAAAAACATTCAGTACTTC. This rearrangement joins TRBV19 to TRBJ2-4; TRBD2 aligns across 13 bases. Germline CDR1 reads LNHDA; CDR2 reads SQIVND (reference sequence). The CDR3 contains 20 residues. J lost 0 bases, V lost 5 bases, and 13 bases had no gene match.

The chain carries TRBV19 and TRBJ2-1, with D maybe TRBD2 (6 bases). V was cut by 4 bases and J by 0 bases, with 19 bases left in between. The germline CDR1 and CDR2 sequences are LNHDA and SQIVND (reference sequence). This CDR3 has 18 residues. In nucleotides, the CDR3 is TGTGCCAGTAGTAGGCCCCCACCTAGCGTTAGCTCCTACAATGAGCAGTTCTTC. Amino acids: CASSRPPPSVSSYNEQFF.

The table lists this clone with a count of one. In DNA form, the CDR3 reads TGTGCCAGCTCACCGTCGGGGGGCGAGCAGTACTTC. It is translated as CASSPSGGEQYF. The gene calls are TRBV18 and TRBJ2-5; 7 bases line up with TRBD2. The end of the DNA is better explained by TRBJ2-7, so the J call may be wrong. From germline, CDR1 is KGHSH and CDR2 LQKENI. The CDR3 totals 12 residues.